This T cell receptor (beta chain) is drawn from a study of blood T cell repertoires in COVID-19. Study-level background: Sample material is recorded as cDNA or gDNA derived from T cells, B-cell-depleted T cells, or PBMCs.

Germline CDR1 and CDR2: SGHAT and FQNNGV. V lost 5 bases and J lost 4, with 12 bases in between. The CDR3 extends over 13 amino acids. Participants, about 18 to 90 years old, spanned 24 US areas. Clones were sequenced by immunoSEQ multiplex PCR, and TCRdb holds only the in-frame ones, with some missing. The sample yields fewer than 250,000 clones, about nine tenths seen once. The origin of this receptor is a man aged 25 to 40 in a cohort exposed to, infected with or recovered from COVID-19 (not recorded which). This chain joins TRBV11-2 and TRBJ2-7, with D possibly matching TRBD1 (6 bases). Sequencing input: PBMCs or T cells enriched from blood (not recorded which). CDR3 sequence: CASSTTTGYEQYF. CDR3 DNA sequence: TGTGCCAGCAGCACCACGACAGGATACGAGCAGTACTTC. The full variable domain, with the rest looked up from reference TRBV11-2 and TRBJ2-7, is EAGVAQSPRYKIIEKRQSVAFWCNPISGHATLYWYQQILGQGPKLLIQFQNNGVVDDSQLPKDRFSAERLKGVDSTLKIQPAKLEDSAVYLCASSTTTGYEQYFGPGTRLTVT.